This passage covers 5 T cell receptor beta chains from one sample sequenced in a study of CD8+CD57+ T cells in acquired aplastic anemia. The template for TCR beta VDJ and CDR3 sequence profiling was genomic DNA. Via MiXCR, TCRdb re-called the reads, giving one row per CDR3 protein. The sample shows 150,000 to 200,000 distinct CDR3 sequences, over 60% of them seen only once. Sequencing used sorted CD4+, CD8+, or CD8+CD57+ T cells (not recorded which) from PBMCs. The receptors shown here come from a human donor with severe aplastic anemia or a healthy control (not recorded which).

J is TRBJ1-2 and V is TRBV20-1; TRBD1 agrees at 7 bases. V trimming: 4 bases; J trimming: 2 bases; junction bases outside the gene matches: 4. CDR1 is DFQATT, CDR2 SNEGSKA, per germline (reference sequence). The CDR3 contains 13 residues. The CDR3 sequence is CSATKDRNYGYTF. Written as DNA, the CDR3 is TGCAGTGCTACTAAGGACAGGAACTATGGCTACACCTTC.

The chain joins TRBV19 to TRBJ1-3; weak D call: TRBD1 (6 bases). V dropped 2 bases and J dropped 4 bases, with 12 bases sitting between them. Germline CDR1 LNHDA, CDR2 SQIVND (reference sequence). This CDR3 region has 15 residues. The CDR3 spells CASSIISGAGNTIYF. In DNA, the CDR3 is TGTGCCAGTAGTATAATATCAGGGGCCGGAAACACCATATATTTT.

J is TRBJ2-7 and V is TRBV29-1; D is perhaps TRBD1 or TRBD2 (6 bases each). The CDR3 consists of 13 residues. V lost 1 base to trimming and J lost 6 bases, with 13 bases between them. The germline gives CDR1 SQVTM, CDR2 ANQGSEA. The DNA of the CDR3 is TGCAGCGTTGAAGGGGGGGCTGGTCGCGAGCAGTACTTC. It specifies CSVEGGAGREQYF.

This chain uses TRBV2 with TRBJ2-1, with D unresolved. The V end was cut by 4 bases, the J end by 3 bases, with 13 bases between. The CDR3 is made up of 15 amino acids. CDR1 SNHLY and CDR2 FYNNEI come from the germline V gene. DNA for the CDR3: TGTGCCAGCAGTGGTCTTCTGATCCTCTACAATGAGCAGTTCTTC. Its translation: CASSGLLILYNEQFF.

CDR3 amino acids: CASSLDPGAQETQYF. CDR3 nucleotide sequence: TGTGCCAGCAGCTTAGATCCAGGGGCGCAAGAGACCCAGTACTTC. V usage is TRBV7-7 and J usage is TRBJ2-5; D possibly corresponds to TRBD1 (6 bases). From germline, CDR1 is SSHAT and CDR2 FNYEAQ (reference sequence). This CDR3 has 15 amino acids. Trimming removed 1 base at V and 2 bases at J, with 11 bases between.